A selection of T cell receptor beta chains follows, all from one sample in a study of OX40 agonist ivuxolimab in advanced cancers. TCRdb's table, derived via immunoSEQ multiplex PCR, lists solely in-frame clones and lacks some. The data contain around 20,000 clones, 83% of them singletons. The material was CD4+ or CD8+ T cells sorted from blood, obtained in a trial of the OX40 agonist ivuxolimab. Source of these receptors: an adult with an advanced solid tumor such as melanoma, head and neck, liver or kidney cancer. CDR3s include the opening cysteine and the closing phenylalanine or tryptophan. A D gene is named only where the DNA matches it firmly. Only part of the rows carry a size: once, few, many, or a class if the clone is expanded.

clone size: .; V gene: TRBV27; J gene: TRBJ2-7; CDR3 length: 15; D gene: TRBD1; CDR3 DNA: TGTGCCAGCAGTTTAGAGCCGGGACAGGTCTACGAGCAGTACTTC; CDR3 protein: CASSLEPGQVYEQYF
clone size: .; V gene: TRBV2; J gene: TRBJ1-1; CDR3 length: 16; D gene: TRBD1; CDR3 DNA: TGTGCCAGCAGTGACCATCGGACAGGAGGTAACACTGAAGCTTTCTTT; CDR3 protein: CASSDHRTGGNTEAFF
clone size: .; V gene: TRBV11-2; J gene: TRBJ2-2; CDR3 length: 16; D gene: TRBD1; CDR3 DNA: TGTGCCAGCAGCCTTCACCGGGACAGGGTCACCGGGGAGCTGTTTTTT; CDR3 protein: CASSLHRDRVTGELFF
clone size: .; V gene: TRBV4-3; J gene: TRBJ2-7; CDR3 length: 14; D gene: .; CDR3 DNA: TGCGCCAGCAGCCAAGAAGGGGGTTCCTACGAGCAGTACTTC; CDR3 protein: CASSQEGGSYEQYF
clone size: .; V gene: TRBV7-9; J gene: TRBJ1-1; CDR3 length: 14; D gene: .; CDR3 DNA: TGTGCCAGCAGCTTAGAGGGGCTAAACACTGAAGCTTTCTTT; CDR3 protein: CASSLEGLNTEAFF
clone size: .; V gene: TRBV19; J gene: TRBJ2-1; CDR3 length: 16; D gene: TRBD1; CDR3 DNA: TGTGCCAGTAGTATCGCGGACAGGGTTCTCCACAATGAGCAGTTCTTC; CDR3 protein: CASSIADRVLHNEQFF
clone size: .; V gene: TRBV6-1; J gene: TRBJ2-1; CDR3 length: 13; D gene: TRBD2; CDR3 DNA: TGTGCCAGCAGTGACAGTTCGGGGAGGGCGCCCTTCTTC; CDR3 protein: CASSDSSGRAPFF
clone size: .; V gene: TRBV19; J gene: TRBJ2-7; CDR3 length: 14; D gene: TRBD1; CDR3 DNA: TGTGCCAGTAGTACCGGGACAGGGGGCTACGAGCAGTACTTC; CDR3 protein: CASSTGTGGYEQYF
clone size: medium-sized; V gene: TRBV4-1; J gene: TRBJ2-7; CDR3 length: 13; D gene: .; CDR3 DNA: TGCGCCAGCAGCCCAGGGGCCACCTACGAGCAGTACTTC; CDR3 protein: CASSPGATYEQYF
clone size: .; V gene: TRBV7-9; J gene: TRBJ1-2; CDR3 length: 16; D gene: .; CDR3 DNA: TGTGCCAGCAGCTCCGAGGGTGATTGGGCTAACTATGGCTACACCTTC; CDR3 protein: CASSSEGDWANYGYTF
clone size: .; V gene: TRBV27; J gene: TRBJ2-2; CDR3 length: 15; D gene: TRBD1; CDR3 DNA: TGTGCCAGCAGGGGGACAGGGGGCTGGACCGGGGAGCTGTTTTTT; CDR3 protein: CASRGTGGWTGELFF
clone size: .; V gene: TRBV7-6; J gene: TRBJ2-3; CDR3 length: 16; D gene: .; CDR3 DNA: TGTGCCAGCAGCCCAACTCCCGTCGAATACACAGATACGCAGTATTTT; CDR3 protein: CASSPTPVEYTDTQYF
clone size: .; V gene: TRBV6-6; J gene: TRBJ2-1; CDR3 length: 14; D gene: .; CDR3 DNA: TGTGCCAGCCAAGGTGGGGGGCCTAACAATGAGCAGTTCTTC; CDR3 protein: CASQGGGPNNEQFF
clone size: medium-sized; V gene: TRBV4-1; J gene: TRBJ2-1; CDR3 length: 14; D gene: TRBD2; CDR3 DNA: TGCGCCAGCACCCGACTAGCGGAATACAATGAGCAGTTCTTC; CDR3 protein: CASTRLAEYNEQFF
clone size: .; V gene: TRBV4-1; J gene: TRBJ1-4; CDR3 length: 16; D gene: TRBD1; CDR3 DNA: TGCGCCAGCAGCCACGGACAGGGGGCAACTAATGAAAAACTGTTTTTT; CDR3 protein: CASSHGQGATNEKLFF
clone size: once; V gene: TRBV19; J gene: TRBJ1-6; CDR3 length: 12; D gene: .; CDR3 DNA: TGTGCCAGTAGTGACATAAATTCACCCCTCCACTTT; CDR3 protein: CASSDINSPLHF
clone size: .; V gene: TRBV9; J gene: TRBJ2-3; CDR3 length: 15; D gene: .; CDR3 DNA: TGTGCCAGCAGCGTAGGAGGGGGGGGCACAGATACGCAGTATTTT; CDR3 protein: CASSVGGGGTDTQYF
clone size: .; V gene: TRBV7-2; J gene: TRBJ2-5; CDR3 length: 15; D gene: .; CDR3 DNA: TGTGCCAGCAGCGTAGGTGGGGGCGTGCAAGAGACCCAGTACTTC; CDR3 protein: CASSVGGGVQETQYF
clone size: .; V gene: TRBV10-3; J gene: TRBJ1-5; CDR3 length: 13; D gene: .; CDR3 DNA: TGTGCCATCAGTGAGTCAGGGGGACAGCCCCAGCATTTT; CDR3 protein: CAISESGGQPQHF
clone size: .; V gene: TRBV10-3; J gene: TRBJ1-1; CDR3 length: 16; D gene: .; CDR3 DNA: TGTGCCATCAGTGTTGGGCAGAACTCCAGGAACACTGAAGCTTTCTTT; CDR3 protein: CAISVGQNSRNTEAFF
clone size: .; V gene: TRBV5-5; J gene: TRBJ1-2; CDR3 length: 14; D gene: .; CDR3 DNA: TGTGCCAGCAGCTTGACTTCCCCTGACTATGGCTACACCTTC; CDR3 protein: CASSLTSPDYGYTF
clone size: .; V gene: TRBV7-2; J gene: TRBJ2-5; CDR3 length: 15; D gene: TRBD2; CDR3 DNA: TGTGCCAGCAACCATTGGGGGGGGGAACGAGAGACCCAGTACTTC; CDR3 protein: CASNHWGGERETQYF
clone size: .; V gene: TRBV4-3; J gene: TRBJ2-1; CDR3 length: 17; D gene: TRBD2; CDR3 DNA: TGCGCCAGCAGCCAAGATCTAGCGGGGGCCGAGAACAATGAGCAGTTCTTC; CDR3 protein: CASSQDLAGAENNEQFF
clone size: .; V gene: TRBV19; J gene: TRBJ1-5; CDR3 length: 15; D gene: TRBD1; CDR3 DNA: TGTGCCAGTAGTTGGGGACAGGTCCCCTATCAGCCCCAGCATTTT; CDR3 protein: CASSWGQVPYQPQHF
clone size: .; V gene: TRBV10-2; J gene: TRBJ2-6; CDR3 length: 16; D gene: .; CDR3 DNA: TGCGCCAGCAGTGAGGCAAACCCTCTTGGGGCCAACGTCCTGACTTTC; CDR3 protein: CASSEANPLGANVLTF
clone size: few; V gene: TRBV27; J gene: TRBJ2-1; CDR3 length: 15; D gene: TRBD2; CDR3 DNA: TGTGCCAGCAGTTTCCGCGGGGGCTCCTACAATGAGCAGTTCTTC; CDR3 protein: CASSFRGGSYNEQFF
clone size: .; V gene: TRBV6-6; J gene: TRBJ2-1; CDR3 length: 13; D gene: .; CDR3 DNA: TGTGCCAGCAGTTACCTTCTTGGGAATGAGCAGTTCTTC; CDR3 protein: CASSYLLGNEQFF
clone size: .; V gene: TRBV7-9; J gene: TRBJ1-1; CDR3 length: 11; D gene: .; CDR3 DNA: TGTGCCAGCAGCGGGCCCACTGAAGCTTTCTTT; CDR3 protein: CASSGPTEAFF
clone size: .; V gene: TRBV4-1; J gene: TRBJ2-7; CDR3 length: 15; D gene: .; CDR3 DNA: TGCGCCAGCAGCCAAGGCGCAGGGGCCACCTACGAGCAGTACTTC; CDR3 protein: CASSQGAGATYEQYF
clone size: once; V gene: TRBV6-1; J gene: TRBJ2-3; CDR3 length: 11; D gene: .; CDR3 DNA: TGTGCCAGCAGTGGTGGCCTCGGAGGCTATTTT; CDR3 protein: CASSGGLGGYF
clone size: .; V gene: TRBV10-2; J gene: TRBJ2-2; CDR3 length: 12; D gene: .; CDR3 DNA: TGCGCCAGCAGTGACAGGACTCGGGAGCTGTTTTTT; CDR3 protein: CASSDRTRELFF
clone size: .; V gene: TRBV25-1; J gene: TRBJ2-2; CDR3 length: 15; D gene: TRBD1; CDR3 DNA: TGTGCCAGCAGTGAACGGACAGGGTGGGACGGGGAGCTGTTTTTT; CDR3 protein: CASSERTGWDGELFF
clone size: once; V gene: TRBV2; J gene: TRBJ1-1; CDR3 length: 10; D gene: .; CDR3 DNA: TGTGCCACATTCGACACCTCACCTTTCTTT; CDR3 protein: CATFDTSPFF
clone size: .; V gene: TRBV6-8; J gene: TRBJ1-6; CDR3 length: 14; D gene: .; CDR3 DNA: TGTGCCAGCAGTCAGGGACGGGATAATTCACCCCTCCACTTT; CDR3 protein: CASSQGRDNSPLHF
clone size: .; V gene: TRBV9; J gene: TRBJ2-7; CDR3 length: 13; D gene: .; CDR3 DNA: TGTGCCAGCAGCGTAGGGCTGAGCTACGAGCAGTACTTC; CDR3 protein: CASSVGLSYEQYF
clone size: .; V gene: TRBV5-5; J gene: TRBJ1-4; CDR3 length: 13; D gene: .; CDR3 DNA: TGTGCCTCCAACCGGGACCTAAATGAAAAACTGTTTTTT; CDR3 protein: CASNRDLNEKLFF
clone size: .; V gene: TRBV7-9; J gene: TRBJ2-1; CDR3 length: 14; D gene: .; CDR3 DNA: TGTGCCAGCACCCGGGACAATAACTACAATGAGCAGTTCTTC; CDR3 protein: CASTRDNNYNEQFF
clone size: once; V gene: TRBV27; J gene: TRBJ2-2; CDR3 length: 14; D gene: .; CDR3 DNA: TGTGCCAGCAGCCTACAGGGAAACACCGGGGAGCTGTTTTTT; CDR3 protein: CASSLQGNTGELFF
clone size: .; V gene: TRBV5-6; J gene: TRBJ1-2; CDR3 length: 14; D gene: .; CDR3 DNA: TGTGCCAGCAGCTTGGGTTTTGGGGGATCTGGCTACACCTTC; CDR3 protein: CASSLGFGGSGYTF
clone size: .; V gene: TRBV4-3; J gene: TRBJ1-4; CDR3 length: 15; D gene: .; CDR3 DNA: TGCGCCAGCAGCCAAGAGGCCGGGGGCCATGAAAAACTGTTTTTT; CDR3 protein: CASSQEAGGHEKLFF